A selection of T cell receptor beta chains follows, all from one sample in a study of T cells in localized non-small cell lung cancer. The table came from immunoSEQ multiplex PCR; TCRdb's copy has only in-frame clones and leaves some out. The sample holds approximately 72,000 clones; roughly four fifths are singletons and the top ten take approximately 12%. Sample: peripheral blood, taken before any cancer treatment. Every receptor here comes from a female donor older than 55 with stage I lung adenocarcinoma. Both conserved end residues are part of each CDR3. D genes are given only for firm matches. Rows may omit the clone size; those that give it use once, few, many or a size class.

clone size	V gene	D gene	J gene	CDR3 DNA	CDR3 protein
many	TRBV10-3	-	TRBJ1-2	TGTGCCATCAGTGAGCTTACTAACTATGGCTACACCTTC	CAISELTNYGYTF
-	TRBV6-6	TRBD1	TRBJ1-5	TGTGCCAGCAGGGGGGCGGACAGGGGCAATCAGCCCCAGCATTTT	CASRGADRGNQPQHF
-	TRBV6-5	-	TRBJ2-1	TGTGCCAGCAGTTTCGACGAGCACAATGAGCAGTTCTTC	CASSFDEHNEQFF
-	TRBV6-6	-	TRBJ1-1	TGTGCCAGCATCTCTCAGGGGATTGGCACTGAAGCTTTCTTT	CASISQGIGTEAFF
-	TRBV15	-	TRBJ2-7	TGTGCCACCAGCAGAGTTGAAATGACCTACGAGCAGTACTTC	CATSRVEMTYEQYF
once	TRBV4-2	-	TRBJ2-7	TGTGCCAGCAGCCAAGATCGTGGGAGCTCCTACGAGCAGTACTTC	CASSQDRGSSYEQYF
few	TRBV4-2	TRBD2	TRBJ2-2	TGTGCCAGCAGCCCGCAAGGGACTACTTTCGCCGGGGAGCTGTTTTTT	CASSPQGTTFAGELFF
-	TRBV5-4	-	TRBJ1-1	TGTGCCAGCAGCAGGACACACGGCACTGAAGCTTTCTTT	CASSRTHGTEAFF
-	TRBV5-1	-	TRBJ2-1	TGCGCCAGCAGTTCGGGGGAAAGGTACAATGAGCAGTTCTTC	CASSSGERYNEQFF
-	TRBV9	TRBD2	TRBJ2-5	TGTGCCAGCAGCACCGGACTAGCGGGAGGATATGAGACCCAGTACTTC	CASSTGLAGGYETQYF
-	TRBV30	-	TRBJ2-7	TGTGCCTGGGGCGGGGGACAATCCTACGAGCAGTACTTC	CAWGGGQSYEQYF
-	TRBV19	TRBD2	TRBJ2-1	TGTGCCAGTAGGCGGGGGGGGAGGCAGTTCTTC	CASRRGGRQFF
-	TRBV6-1	-	TRBJ1-2	TGTGCCAGCAGTGAAGCCCCCCAGGGTAAGGGCTACACCTTC	CASSEAPQGKGYTF
-	TRBV4-2	-	TRBJ2-3	TGTGCCAGCAGCCAAGATGTGGGACACATAAGCACAGATACGCAGTATTTT	CASSQDVGHISTDTQYF
-	TRBV19	TRBD2	TRBJ2-7	TGTGCCAGTACCCCACGGGGCCAAGAACTAGCGGGAAACGAGCAGTACTTC	CASTPRGQELAGNEQYF
-	TRBV4-1	-	TRBJ2-1	TGCGCCAGCAGCCCCATTCTGGGAAATGAGCAGTTCTTC	CASSPILGNEQFF
-	TRBV7-9	-	TRBJ1-2	TGTGCCAGCAGCTTAGGAGGGGCGCGTGGCTACACCTTC	CASSLGGARGYTF
few	TRBV18	-	TRBJ1-2	TGTGCCAGCTCACCCGATAGGGGCTACACCTTC	CASSPDRGYTF
-	TRBV15	-	TRBJ1-5	TGTGCCACCAGCTCTGGACAGCCAGATAACAATCAGCCCCAGCATTTT	CATSSGQPDNNQPQHF
-	TRBV19	TRBD1	TRBJ1-3	TGTGCCACCCAGTACAGGGGGTACTCTGGAAACACCATATATTTT	CATQYRGYSGNTIYF
-	TRBV5-1	-	TRBJ2-1	TGCGCCAGCAGCTCTTCTACAGGTATTGAGCAGTTCTTC	CASSSSTGIEQFF
-	TRBV6-1	TRBD2	TRBJ2-3	TGTGCCAGCAGTGTAGCTAGCGGGAGTGGGGATACGCAGTATTTT	CASSVASGSGDTQYF
-	TRBV19	-	TRBJ1-1	TGTGCCAGTAGTCTCACCGCATGGGACCCTCTTGAAGCTTTCTTT	CASSLTAWDPLEAFF
-	TRBV9	-	TRBJ2-7	TGTGCCAGCAGCGTAGGCCCTAGGGACACCTACGAGCAGTACTTC	CASSVGPRDTYEQYF
-	TRBV11-3	TRBD1	TRBJ1-1	TGTGCCAGCAGCCCTAGGGGGACAGGGAGCACTGAAGCTTTCTTT	CASSPRGTGSTEAFF
-	TRBV7-6	-	TRBJ2-7	TGTGCCAGCAGCCGCCTTCGCTACGAGCAGTACTTC	CASSRLRYEQYF
-	TRBV6-1	-	TRBJ2-6	TGTGCCAGCAGTGAGATGTGGGGACCTAGCTCTGGGGCCAACGTCCTGACTTTC	CASSEMWGPSSGANVLTF
-	TRBV6-1	-	TRBJ2-7	TGTGCCAGCGGGCCAGGGGCCGAGCAGTACTTC	CASGPGAEQYF
many	TRBV5-6	-	TRBJ1-1	TGTGCCAGCAGCTTGGCGGAGATGAACACTGAAGCTTTCTTT	CASSLAEMNTEAFF
-	TRBV6-6	-	TRBJ2-7	TGTGCCAGCAGTTACTCCCAGGGGCAAACCTACGAGCAGTACTTC	CASSYSQGQTYEQYF
-	TRBV7-8	-	TRBJ2-1	TGTGCCAGCAGCGTAACTAGCTCGTCCTACAATGAGCAGTTCTTC	CASSVTSSSYNEQFF
-	TRBV7-2	TRBD1	TRBJ1-4	TGTGCCAGCAGCATTAGGACAGGGGGCGAAAAACTGTTTTTT	CASSIRTGGEKLFF
-	TRBV28	-	TRBJ1-2	TGTGCCAGCAGCCCCGGGAGGGAGTATGGCTACACCTTC	CASSPGREYGYTF
many	TRBV7-2	-	TRBJ1-6	TGTGCCAGCAGCTTACAGACAGTTGGAAATTCACCCCTCCACTTT	CASSLQTVGNSPLHF
-	TRBV5-1	-	TRBJ2-7	TGCGCCAGCAGTCCCGGGACAAAATACGAGCAGTACTTC	CASSPGTKYEQYF
-	TRBV2	TRBD2	TRBJ2-7	TGTGCCAGCAACAGACTAGCGGGAGGCTCCGAGCAGTACTTC	CASNRLAGGSEQYF
-	TRBV6-5	-	TRBJ1-2	TGTGCCAGCAGTCCAGGGTTCTATGGCTACACCTTC	CASSPGFYGYTF
few	TRBV9	TRBD1	TRBJ1-2	TGTGCCAGCAGCGTAGGAACGGACAGGGGAGTCGGCTACACCTTC	CASSVGTDRGVGYTF
once	TRBV6-1	TRBD2	TRBJ2-7	TGTGCCAGCAGTTTGAGCGGGACCGCAACCTACGAGCAGTACTTC	CASSLSGTATYEQYF
-	TRBV5-6	TRBD2	TRBJ2-2	TGTGCCAGCAGCCCGTTGGGGACTAGCGGGAATCACGGGGAGCTGTTTTTT	CASSPLGTSGNHGELFF
-	TRBV2	-	TRBJ2-4	TGTGCCAGCAGTGCGGAACAGGAAGGGAACATTCAGTACTTC	CASSAEQEGNIQYF
-	TRBV10-3	TRBD2	TRBJ2-1	TGTGCCATCGGACTAGCGGGGAGCTCCTACAATGAGCAGTTCTTC	CAIGLAGSSYNEQFF
-	TRBV5-8	-	TRBJ1-3	TGTGCCAGCAGCTCGAAACAGGGTCTTGCTGGAAACACCATATATTTT	CASSSKQGLAGNTIYF
once	TRBV7-2	-	TRBJ2-3	TGTGCCAGCAGCTTACCTTTTAGCACAGATACGCAGTATTTT	CASSLPFSTDTQYF
-	TRBV6-5	-	TRBJ1-2	TGTGCCAGCAGTTACAGGCAGAACTATGGCTACACCTTC	CASSYRQNYGYTF
-	TRBV21-1	-	TRBJ2-1	TGTGCCAGCAGCGCTCCCTGGGGACAGGGCCTCTGGGAGCAGTTCTTC	CASSAPWGQGLWEQFF
-	TRBV5-1	TRBD1	TRBJ1-2	TGCGCCAGCACCACGGGACAGGGATTCAACTATGGCTACACCTTC	CASTTGQGFNYGYTF
few	TRBV25-1	TRBD1	TRBJ1-5	TGTGCCAGCAGTGACACCACAGGGGCGCACAATCAGCCCCAGCATTTT	CASSDTTGAHNQPQHF
-	TRBV5-1	TRBD1	TRBJ1-2	TGCGCCAGCAGACGCGGACAGGGTCAAAGTAACTATGGCTACACCTTC	CASRRGQGQSNYGYTF
-	TRBV10-3	TRBD2	TRBJ2-2	TGTGCCACGAAAGCGGGGGCGAACACCGGGGAGCTGTTTTTT	CATKAGANTGELFF
-	TRBV7-2	-	TRBJ2-2	TGTGCCAGCAGCCTTGGGACCACCCGGAGCGGGGAGCTGTTTTTT	CASSLGTTRSGELFF
few	TRBV5-1	TRBD2	TRBJ2-3	TGCGCCAGCAGCAACCCGGGACTAGCGGGAGCTGGGGCAGATACGCAGTATTTT	CASSNPGLAGAGADTQYF
-	TRBV28	-	TRBJ1-2	TGTGCCAGCAGTTTAGGGCCGGTGAATAACTATGGCTACACCTTC	CASSLGPVNNYGYTF
-	TRBV6-1	-	TRBJ1-5	TGTGCCAGCAGTTTTGGACGGTTTAGCAATCAGCCCCAGCATTTT	CASSFGRFSNQPQHF
many	TRBV6-1	TRBD1	TRBJ1-1	TGTGCCAGCAGTGAAGGGACAGGGGGCACTGAAGCTTTCTTT	CASSEGTGGTEAFF
-	TRBV11-2	TRBD2	TRBJ2-2	TGTGCCAGCAGCTCCCGGGGCGGTCGGGGGGGGGTCGCCGGGGAGCTGTTTTTT	CASSSRGGRGGVAGELFF
-	TRBV7-2	-	TRBJ1-1	TGTGCCAGCAGCTTAAATTTAGGGCGGAACACTGAAGCTTTCTTT	CASSLNLGRNTEAFF
-	TRBV5-6	-	TRBJ1-5	TGTGCCAGCAGCCGGTACAGTGCTACGGGCAATCAGCCCCAGCATTTT	CASSRYSATGNQPQHF
-	TRBV6-1	-	TRBJ2-5	TGTGCCAGCAGTGAAGACCGGACGGCAAAAGAGACCCAGTACTTC	CASSEDRTAKETQYF
-	TRBV16	-	TRBJ2-5	TGTGCCAGCAGCCGCCAAGAGACCCAGTACTTC	CASSRQETQYF